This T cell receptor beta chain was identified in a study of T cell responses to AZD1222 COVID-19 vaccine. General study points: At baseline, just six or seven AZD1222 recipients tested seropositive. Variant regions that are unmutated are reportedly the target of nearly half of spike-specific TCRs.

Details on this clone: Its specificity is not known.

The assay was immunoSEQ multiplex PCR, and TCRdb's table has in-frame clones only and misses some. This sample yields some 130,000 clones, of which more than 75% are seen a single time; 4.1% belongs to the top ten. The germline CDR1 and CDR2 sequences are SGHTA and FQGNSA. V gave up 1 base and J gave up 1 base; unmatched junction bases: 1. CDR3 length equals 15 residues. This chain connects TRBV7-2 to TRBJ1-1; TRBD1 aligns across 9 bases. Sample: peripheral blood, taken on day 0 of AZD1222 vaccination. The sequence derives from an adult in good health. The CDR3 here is CASSLGGQGNTEAFF. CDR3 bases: TGTGCCAGCAGCTTAGGGGGACAGGGGAACACTGAAGCTTTCTTT.